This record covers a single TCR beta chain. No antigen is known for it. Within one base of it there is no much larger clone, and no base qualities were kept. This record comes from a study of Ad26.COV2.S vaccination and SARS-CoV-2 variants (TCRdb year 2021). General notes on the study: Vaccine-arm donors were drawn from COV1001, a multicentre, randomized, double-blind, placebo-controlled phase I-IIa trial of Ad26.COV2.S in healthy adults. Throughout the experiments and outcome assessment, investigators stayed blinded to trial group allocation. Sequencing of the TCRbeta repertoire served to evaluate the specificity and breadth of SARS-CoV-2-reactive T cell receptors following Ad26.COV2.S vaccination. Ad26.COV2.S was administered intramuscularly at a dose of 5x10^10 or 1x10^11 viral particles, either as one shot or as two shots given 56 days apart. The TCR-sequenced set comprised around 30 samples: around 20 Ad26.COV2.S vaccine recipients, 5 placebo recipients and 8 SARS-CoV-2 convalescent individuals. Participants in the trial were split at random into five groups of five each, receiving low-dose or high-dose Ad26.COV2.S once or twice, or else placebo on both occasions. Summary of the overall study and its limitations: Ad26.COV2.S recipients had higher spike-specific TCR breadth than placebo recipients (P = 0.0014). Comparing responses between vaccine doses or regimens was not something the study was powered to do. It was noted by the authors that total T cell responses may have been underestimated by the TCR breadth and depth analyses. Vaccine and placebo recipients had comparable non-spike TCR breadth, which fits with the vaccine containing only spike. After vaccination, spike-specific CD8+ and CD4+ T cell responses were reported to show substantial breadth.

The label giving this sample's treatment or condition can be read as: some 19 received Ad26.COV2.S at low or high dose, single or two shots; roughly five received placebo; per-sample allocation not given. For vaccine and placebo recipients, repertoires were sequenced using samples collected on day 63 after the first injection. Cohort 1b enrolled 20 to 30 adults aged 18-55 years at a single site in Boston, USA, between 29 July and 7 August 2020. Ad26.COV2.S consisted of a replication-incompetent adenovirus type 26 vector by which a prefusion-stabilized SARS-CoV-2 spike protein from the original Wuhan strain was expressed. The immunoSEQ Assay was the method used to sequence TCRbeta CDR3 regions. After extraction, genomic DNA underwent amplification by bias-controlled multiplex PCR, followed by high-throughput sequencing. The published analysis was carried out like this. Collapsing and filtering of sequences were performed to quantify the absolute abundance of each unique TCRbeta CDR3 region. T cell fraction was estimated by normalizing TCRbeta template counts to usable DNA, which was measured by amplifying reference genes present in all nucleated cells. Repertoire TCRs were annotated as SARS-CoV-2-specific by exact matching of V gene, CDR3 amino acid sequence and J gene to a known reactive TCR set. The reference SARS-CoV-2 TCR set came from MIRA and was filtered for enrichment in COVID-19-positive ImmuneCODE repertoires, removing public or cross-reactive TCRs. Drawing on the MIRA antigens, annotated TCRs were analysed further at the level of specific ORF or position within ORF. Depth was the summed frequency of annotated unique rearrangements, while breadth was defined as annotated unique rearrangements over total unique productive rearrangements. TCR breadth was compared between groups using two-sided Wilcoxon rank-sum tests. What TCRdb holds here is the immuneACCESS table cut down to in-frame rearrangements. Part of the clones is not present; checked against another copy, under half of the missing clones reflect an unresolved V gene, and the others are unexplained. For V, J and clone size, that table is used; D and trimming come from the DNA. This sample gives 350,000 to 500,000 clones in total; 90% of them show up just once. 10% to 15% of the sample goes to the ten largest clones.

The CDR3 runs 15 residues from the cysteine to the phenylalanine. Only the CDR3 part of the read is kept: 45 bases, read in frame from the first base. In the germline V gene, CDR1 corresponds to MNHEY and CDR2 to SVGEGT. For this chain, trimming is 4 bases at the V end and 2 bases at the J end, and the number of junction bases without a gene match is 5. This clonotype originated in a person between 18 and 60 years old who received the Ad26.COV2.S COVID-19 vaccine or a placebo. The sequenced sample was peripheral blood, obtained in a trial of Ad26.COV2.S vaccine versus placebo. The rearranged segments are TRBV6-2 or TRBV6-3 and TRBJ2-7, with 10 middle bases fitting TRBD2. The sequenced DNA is TGTGCCAGCAGTTTAGCGGGAGGCACCACCTACGAGCAGTACTTC. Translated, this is CASSLAGGTTYEQYF.